This T cell receptor (beta chain) originates from a study of OX40 agonist ivuxolimab in advanced cancers. Produced via immunoSEQ multiplex PCR; TCRdb's table is partial and in-frame only. The data show roughly 35,000 clones, about 88% seen once. The TCR sequence derives from an adult with an advanced solid tumor such as melanoma, head and neck, liver or kidney cancer. The starting material was CD4+ or CD8+ T cells sorted from blood, obtained in a trial of the OX40 agonist ivuxolimab.

The CDR3 nucleotides are TGTGCCAGCAGCTTGGACCAGGGCGGTACCGGGGAGCTGTTTTTT. This sequence encodes CASSLDQGGTGELFF. The chain uses TRBV5-4 and TRBJ2-2, with D perhaps matching TRBD1 (5 bases). The V gene lost 0 bases and the J gene lost 5 bases, with 11 bases spanning the gap. Germline assignment: CDR1 SGHNT and CDR2 YYREEE (reference sequence). The CDR3 covers 15 residues.